This T cell receptor (beta chain) comes out of a study of blood T cell repertoires in COVID-19. Study information: Collection of acute and convalescent COVID-19 samples took place in the United States, Italy and Spain.

Per the study methods: Amplification with reference gene primers provided the estimates of nucleated cell counts. Sequencing used immunoSEQ multiplex PCR; TCRdb keeps in-frame clones, though not all of them. The DNA gave D and trimming, while V, J and clone size come from that table. Of 60,000 or so clones in the sample, about 82% were seen once. V was pared by 5 bases and J by 7 bases, with 8 bases of the junction left unmatched. The germline gives CDR1 SGHTA, CDR2 FQGNSA. This CDR3 has 15 amino acids. The receptor was derived from a human donor in a cohort sampled during active COVID-19. The sequenced material came from peripheral blood. The chain couples TRBV7-2 to TRBJ2-1, with TRBD2 identical over 10 bases. The chain's CDR3 is CASSLSSGGVNEQFF. The CDR3 coding sequence is TGTGCCAGCAGCCTCTCTAGCGGGGGTGTGAATGAGCAGTTCTTC.